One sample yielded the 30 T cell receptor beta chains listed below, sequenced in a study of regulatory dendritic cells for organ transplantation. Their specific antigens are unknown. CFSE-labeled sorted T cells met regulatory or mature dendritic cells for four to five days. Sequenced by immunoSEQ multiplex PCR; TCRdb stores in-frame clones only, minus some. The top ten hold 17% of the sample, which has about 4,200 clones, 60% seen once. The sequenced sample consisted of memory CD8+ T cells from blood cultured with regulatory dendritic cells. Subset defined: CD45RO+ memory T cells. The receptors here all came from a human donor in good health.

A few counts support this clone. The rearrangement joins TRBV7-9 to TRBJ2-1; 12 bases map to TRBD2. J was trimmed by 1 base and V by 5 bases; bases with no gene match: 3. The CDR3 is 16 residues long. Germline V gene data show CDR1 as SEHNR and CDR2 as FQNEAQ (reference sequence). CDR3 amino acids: CASSTTSGGSYNEQFF. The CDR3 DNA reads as TGTGCCAGCAGCACAACTAGCGGGGGGTCCTACAATGAGCAGTTCTTC.

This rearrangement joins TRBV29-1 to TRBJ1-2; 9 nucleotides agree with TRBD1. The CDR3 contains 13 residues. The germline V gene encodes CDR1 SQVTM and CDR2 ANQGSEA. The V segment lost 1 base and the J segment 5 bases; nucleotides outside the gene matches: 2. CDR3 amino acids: CSVEAGQGYGYTF. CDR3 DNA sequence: TGCAGCGTTGAAGCCGGACAGGGGTATGGCTACACCTTC.

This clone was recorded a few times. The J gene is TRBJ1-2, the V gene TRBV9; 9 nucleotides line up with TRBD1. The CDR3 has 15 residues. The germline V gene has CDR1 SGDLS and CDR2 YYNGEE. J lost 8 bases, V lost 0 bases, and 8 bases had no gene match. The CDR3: CASSVGADRGGGYTF. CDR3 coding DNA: TGTGCCAGCAGCGTAGGGGCGGACAGGGGAGGCGGCTACACCTTC.

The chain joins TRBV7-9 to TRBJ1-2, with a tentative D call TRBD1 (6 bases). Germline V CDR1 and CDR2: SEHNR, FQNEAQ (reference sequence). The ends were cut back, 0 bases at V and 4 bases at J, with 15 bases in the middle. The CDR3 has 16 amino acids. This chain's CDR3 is CASSLAHLQGPYGYTF. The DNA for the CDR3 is TGTGCCAGCAGCTTAGCGCATTTACAGGGACCCTATGGCTACACCTTC.

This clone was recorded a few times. The CDR3 spells CASSQLIYEQYF. In DNA form, the CDR3 reads TGTGCCAGCAGCCAGTTGATATACGAGCAGTACTTC. This chain connects TRBV7-9 to TRBJ2-7, with unresolved D. CDR1 is SEHNR and CDR2 is FQNEAQ in the germline V gene (reference sequence). The CDR3 length is 12 residues. The germline V and J ends were trimmed by 5 bases and 4 bases, with 9 bases remaining between them.

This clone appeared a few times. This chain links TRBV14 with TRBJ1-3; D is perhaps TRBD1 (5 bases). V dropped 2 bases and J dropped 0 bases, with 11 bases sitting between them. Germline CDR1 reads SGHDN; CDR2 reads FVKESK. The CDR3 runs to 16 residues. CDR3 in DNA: TGTGCCAGCAGCCAATATGGGGCCCGCTCTGGAAACACCATATATTTT. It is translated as CASSQYGARSGNTIYF.

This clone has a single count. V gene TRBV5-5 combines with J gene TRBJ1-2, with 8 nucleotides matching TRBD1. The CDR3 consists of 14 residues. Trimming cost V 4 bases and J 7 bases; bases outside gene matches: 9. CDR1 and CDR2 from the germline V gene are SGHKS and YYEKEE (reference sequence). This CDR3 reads CASSPRQGYGGYTF. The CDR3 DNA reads TGTGCCAGCAGCCCTAGACAGGGGTACGGTGGCTACACCTTC.

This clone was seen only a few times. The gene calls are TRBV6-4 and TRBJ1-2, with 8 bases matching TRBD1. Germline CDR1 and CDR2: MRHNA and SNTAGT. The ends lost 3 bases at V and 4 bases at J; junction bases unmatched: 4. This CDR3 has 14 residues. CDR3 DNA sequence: TGTGCCAGCAGTGAAGGGACAGGCTCCTATGGCTACACCTTC. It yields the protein CASSEGTGSYGYTF.

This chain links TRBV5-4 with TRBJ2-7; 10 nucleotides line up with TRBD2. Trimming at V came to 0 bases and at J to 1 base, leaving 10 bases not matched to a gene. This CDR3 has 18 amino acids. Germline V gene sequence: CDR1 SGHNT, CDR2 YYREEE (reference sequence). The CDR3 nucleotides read TGTGCCAGCAGCTTGGGAAAGGGCCTAGCGGGGGAATCCTACGAGCAGTACTTC. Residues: CASSLGKGLAGESYEQYF.

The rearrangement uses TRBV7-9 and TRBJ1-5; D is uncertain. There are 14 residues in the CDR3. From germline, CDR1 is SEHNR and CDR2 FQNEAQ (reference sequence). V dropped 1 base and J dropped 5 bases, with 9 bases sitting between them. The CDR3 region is CASSLGGEYQPQHF. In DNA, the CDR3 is TGTGCCAGCAGCTTAGGGGGAGAGTATCAGCCCCAGCATTTT.

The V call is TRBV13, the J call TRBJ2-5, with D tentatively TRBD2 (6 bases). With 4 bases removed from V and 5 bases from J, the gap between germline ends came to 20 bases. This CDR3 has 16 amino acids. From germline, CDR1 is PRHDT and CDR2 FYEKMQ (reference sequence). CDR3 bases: TGTGCCAGCAGCTCCGCCCCCCTAGCGCCGACGGAGACCCAGTACTTC. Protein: CASSSAPLAPTETQYF.

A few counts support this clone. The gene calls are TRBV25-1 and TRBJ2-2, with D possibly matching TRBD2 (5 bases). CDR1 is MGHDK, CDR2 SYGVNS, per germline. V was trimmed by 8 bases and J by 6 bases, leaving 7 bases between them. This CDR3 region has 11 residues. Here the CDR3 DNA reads TGTGCCAGCGGGAGCCCCGGGGAGCTGTTTTTT. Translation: CASGSPGELFF.

CDR3 nucleotides: TGTGCCACCAGCACCTTCCCTGGACAGACAAGCTCCTACGAGCAGTACTTC. Residues: CATSTFPGQTSSYEQYF. The rearrangement joins TRBV15 to TRBJ2-7; possible D gene TRBD1, 6 bases. CDR1 and CDR2 from the germline V gene are LNHNV and YYDKDF (reference sequence). V lost 4 bases and J lost 0, with 19 bases in between. The CDR3 runs to 17 residues.

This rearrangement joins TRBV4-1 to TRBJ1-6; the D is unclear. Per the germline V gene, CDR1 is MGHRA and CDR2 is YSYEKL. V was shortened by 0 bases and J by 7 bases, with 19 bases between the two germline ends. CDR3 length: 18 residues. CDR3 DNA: TGCGCCAGCAGCCAAGAGACGGGAGATACCCTGGGAAATTCACCCCTCCACTTT. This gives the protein CASSQETGDTLGNSPLHF.

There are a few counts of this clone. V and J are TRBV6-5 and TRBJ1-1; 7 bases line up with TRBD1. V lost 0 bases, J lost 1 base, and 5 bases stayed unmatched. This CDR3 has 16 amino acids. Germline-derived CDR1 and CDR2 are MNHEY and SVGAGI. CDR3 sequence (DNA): TGTGCCAGCAGTTACTCGAACAGGGGACGGAACACTGAAGCTTTCTTT. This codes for CASSYSNRGRNTEAFF.

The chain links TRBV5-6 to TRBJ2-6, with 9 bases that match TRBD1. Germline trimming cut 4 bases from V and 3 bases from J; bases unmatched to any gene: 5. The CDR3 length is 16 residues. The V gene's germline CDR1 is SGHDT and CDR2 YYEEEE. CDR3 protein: CASSLGQGFGANVLTF. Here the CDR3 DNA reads TGTGCCAGCAGCCTGGGACAGGGATTTGGGGCCAACGTCCTGACTTTC.

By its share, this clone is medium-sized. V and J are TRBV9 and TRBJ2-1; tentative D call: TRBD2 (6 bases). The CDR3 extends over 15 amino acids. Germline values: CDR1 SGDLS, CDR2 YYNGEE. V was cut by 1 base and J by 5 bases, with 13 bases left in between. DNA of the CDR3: TGTGCCAGCAGCGTAATAGCGGCAGCCGACAATGAGCAGTTCTTC. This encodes CASSVIAAADNEQFF.

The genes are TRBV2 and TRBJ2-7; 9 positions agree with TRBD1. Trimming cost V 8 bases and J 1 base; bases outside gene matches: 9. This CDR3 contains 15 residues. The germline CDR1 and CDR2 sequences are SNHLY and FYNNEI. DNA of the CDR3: TGTGCCAGCCGTGGGACAGGGCCGGAGTCCTACGAGCAGTACTTC. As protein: CASRGTGPESYEQYF.

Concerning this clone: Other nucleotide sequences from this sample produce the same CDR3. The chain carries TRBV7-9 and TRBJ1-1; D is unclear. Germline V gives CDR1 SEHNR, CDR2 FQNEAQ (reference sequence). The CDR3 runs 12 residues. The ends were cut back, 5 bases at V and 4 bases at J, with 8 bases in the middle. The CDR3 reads CASSPGGTEAFF. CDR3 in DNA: TGTGCCAGCAGCCCAGGAGGCACTGAAGCTTTCTTT.

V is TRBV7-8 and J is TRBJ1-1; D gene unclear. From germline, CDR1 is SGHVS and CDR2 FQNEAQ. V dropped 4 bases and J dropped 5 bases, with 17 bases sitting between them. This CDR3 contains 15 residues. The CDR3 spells CASSSFTEGGTEAFF. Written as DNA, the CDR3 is TGTGCCAGCAGCTCGTTCACGGAAGGAGGGACTGAAGCTTTCTTT. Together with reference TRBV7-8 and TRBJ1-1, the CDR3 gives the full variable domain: GAGVSQSPRYKVAKRGQDVALRCDPISGHVSLFWYQQALGQGPEFLTYFQNEAQLDKSGLPSDRFFAERPEGSVSTLKIQRTQQEDSAVYLCASSSFTEGGTEAFFGQGTRLTVV.

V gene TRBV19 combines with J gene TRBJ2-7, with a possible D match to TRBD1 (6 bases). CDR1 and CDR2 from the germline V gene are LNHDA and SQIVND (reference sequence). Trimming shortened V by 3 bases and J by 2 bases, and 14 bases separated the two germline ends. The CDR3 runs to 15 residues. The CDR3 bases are TGTGCCAGTAGTATTGGTACAGGGAGTCCCTACGAGCAGTACTTC. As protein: CASSIGTGSPYEQYF.

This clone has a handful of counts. The CDR3 DNA sequence: TGTGCCAGCACCTCTACAGGGAAAGAGACCCAGTACTTC. Its protein is CASTSTGKETQYF. The V gene is TRBV7-9, the J gene TRBJ2-5; D perhaps matches TRBD1 (6 bases). Trimming stripped 7 bases from V and 3 bases from J, with 12 bases between. Germline CDR1 SEHNR, CDR2 FQNEAQ (reference sequence). The CDR3 contains 13 residues.

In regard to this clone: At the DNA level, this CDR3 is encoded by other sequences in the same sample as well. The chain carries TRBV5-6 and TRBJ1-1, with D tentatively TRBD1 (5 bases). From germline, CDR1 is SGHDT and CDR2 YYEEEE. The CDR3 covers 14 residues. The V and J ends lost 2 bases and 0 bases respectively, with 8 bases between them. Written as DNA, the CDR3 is TGTGCCAGCAGCTTAGAAGGGGTGAACACTGAAGCTTTCTTT. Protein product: CASSLEGVNTEAFF.

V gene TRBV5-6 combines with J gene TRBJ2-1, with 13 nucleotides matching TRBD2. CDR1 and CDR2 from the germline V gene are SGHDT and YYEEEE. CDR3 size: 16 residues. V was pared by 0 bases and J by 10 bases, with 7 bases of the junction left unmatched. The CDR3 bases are TGTGCCAGCAGCTTGGGACTACTAGCGGGGGGGCAAGAGCAGTTCTTC. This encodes CASSLGLLAGGQEQFF. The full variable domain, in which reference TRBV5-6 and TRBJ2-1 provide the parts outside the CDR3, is DAGVTQSPTHLIKTRGQQVTLRCSPKSGHDTVSWYQQALGQGPQFIFQYYEEEERQRGNFPDRFSGHQFPNYSSELNVNALLLGDSALYLCASSLGLLAGGQEQFFGPGTRLTVL.

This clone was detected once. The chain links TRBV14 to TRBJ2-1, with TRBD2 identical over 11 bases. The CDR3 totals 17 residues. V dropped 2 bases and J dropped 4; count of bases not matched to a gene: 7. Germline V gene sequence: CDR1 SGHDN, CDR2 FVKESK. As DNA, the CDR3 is TGTGCCAGCAGCCAAAGGCGACTAGCGGGGCTATACAATGAGCAGTTCTTC. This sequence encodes CASSQRRLAGLYNEQFF. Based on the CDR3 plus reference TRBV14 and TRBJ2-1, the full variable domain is EAGVTQFPSHSVIEKGQTVTLRCDPISGHDNLYWYRRVMGKEIKFLLHFVKESKQDESGMPNNRFLAERTGGTYSTLKVQPAELEDSGVYFCASSQRRLAGLYNEQFFGPGTRLTVL.

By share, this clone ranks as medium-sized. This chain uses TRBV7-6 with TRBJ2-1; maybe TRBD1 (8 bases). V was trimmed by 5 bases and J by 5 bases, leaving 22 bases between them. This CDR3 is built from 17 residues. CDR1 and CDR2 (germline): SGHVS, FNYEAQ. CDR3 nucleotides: TGTGCCAGCAGCCTACCCAAGGGGGGGACAGGTAACAATGAGCAGTTCTTC. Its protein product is CASSLPKGGTGNNEQFF. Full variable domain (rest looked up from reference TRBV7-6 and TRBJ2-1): GAGVSQSPRYKVTKRGQDVALRCDPISGHVSLYWYRQALGQGPEFLTYFNYEAQQDKSGLPNDRFSAERPEGSISTLTIQRTEQRDSAMYRCASSLPKGGTGNNEQFFGPGTRLTVL.

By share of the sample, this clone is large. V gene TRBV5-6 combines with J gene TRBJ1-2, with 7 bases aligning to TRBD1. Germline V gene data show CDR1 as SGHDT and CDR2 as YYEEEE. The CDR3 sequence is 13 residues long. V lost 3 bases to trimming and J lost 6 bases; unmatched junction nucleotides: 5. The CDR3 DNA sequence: TGTGCCAGCAGCTCTACAGGGGTACATGGCTACACCTTC. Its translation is CASSSTGVHGYTF.

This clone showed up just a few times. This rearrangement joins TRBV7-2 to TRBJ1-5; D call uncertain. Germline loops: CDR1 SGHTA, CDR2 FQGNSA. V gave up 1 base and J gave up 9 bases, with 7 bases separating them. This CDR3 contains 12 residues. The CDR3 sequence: CASSLDLRPQHF. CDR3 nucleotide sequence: TGTGCCAGCAGCTTAGATCTCAGGCCCCAGCATTTT.

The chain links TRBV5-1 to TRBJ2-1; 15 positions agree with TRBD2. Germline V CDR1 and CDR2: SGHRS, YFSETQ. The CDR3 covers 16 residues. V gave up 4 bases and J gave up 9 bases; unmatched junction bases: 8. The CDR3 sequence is CASSLGTSGGWVEQFF. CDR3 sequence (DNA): TGCGCCAGCAGCCTCGGGACTAGCGGGGGGTGGGTTGAGCAGTTCTTC.

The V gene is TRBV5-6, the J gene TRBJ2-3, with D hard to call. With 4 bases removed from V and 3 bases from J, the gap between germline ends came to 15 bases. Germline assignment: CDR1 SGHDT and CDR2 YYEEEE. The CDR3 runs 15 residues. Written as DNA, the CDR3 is TGTGCCAGCAGCCCACTCCTCGTGGAGACAGATACGCAGTATTTT. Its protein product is CASSPLLVETDTQYF.